The 25 T cell receptor beta chains listed next were all sequenced from one sample in a study of blood T cell repertoires in COVID-19. Sequencing used immunoSEQ multiplex PCR; TCRdb keeps in-frame clones, though not all of them. The table records some 47,000 clones, 87% of them present only once. Sequenced input: peripheral blood. Receptors originate from a woman of 80 years or more in a cohort sampled during active or convalescent COVID-19.

The chain links TRBV27 to TRBJ2-5, with D perhaps TRBD1 (6 bases). The CDR3 consists of 13 residues. V gave up 6 bases and J gave up 5 bases, with 13 bases separating them. Germline CDR1 MNHEY, CDR2 SMNVEV (reference sequence). For the CDR3, the DNA is TGTGCCAGCAGGAGAGACAGGTTGGAGACCCAGTACTTC. Protein sequence: CASRRDRLETQYF.

This clone has only one observation. The gene calls are TRBV5-4 and TRBJ1-3; D not resolved. This CDR3 has 12 amino acids. Germline CDR1 is SGHNT and CDR2 is YYREEE (reference sequence). Between the trimmed V and J ends, which lost 0 bases and 9 bases, there was a span of 7 bases. DNA for the CDR3: TGTGCCAGCAGCTTGGACAGTAGCACCATATATTTT. Translated, it gives CASSLDSSTIYF. Full variable domain (outside the CDR3, taken from reference TRBV5-4 and TRBJ1-3): ETGVTQSPTHLIKTRGQQVTLRCSSQSGHNTVSWYQQALGQGPQFIFQYYREEENGRGNFPPRFSGLQFPNYSSELNVNALELDDSALYLCASSLDSSTIYFGEGSWLTVV.

The V gene is TRBV9, the J gene TRBJ1-2, with D unclear. This CDR3 has 13 amino acids. Germline CDR1 reads SGDLS; CDR2 reads YYNGEE. V was trimmed by 0 bases and J by 5 bases, leaving 8 bases between them. CDR3 nucleotides: TGTGCCAGCAGCGTAGGAGGCACATATGGCTACACCTTC. Encoded protein: CASSVGGTYGYTF.

The chain recombines TRBV6-6 with TRBJ2-2; no reliable D call. Germline V CDR1 and CDR2: MNHNY, SVGAGI (reference sequence). V gave up 2 bases and J gave up 7 bases, with 5 bases separating them. This CDR3 is built from 12 residues. This CDR3 reads CASSYPSGELFF. CDR3 in DNA: TGTGCCAGCAGTTACCCTAGCGGGGAGCTGTTTTTT.

The genes are TRBV3-1 (or the pseudogene TRBV3-2) and TRBJ2-5; possibly TRBD2 for D (7 bases). Per germline, CDR1 LGHDT and CDR2 YNNKEL (reference sequence). The ends were cut back, 1 base at V and 5 bases at J, with 23 bases in the middle. The CDR3 loop spans 18 amino acids. DNA of the CDR3: TGTGCCAGCAGCCAAGGGGGGGGCGCGGGTGTCCCCCTTGAGACCCAGTACTTC. Translation gives CASSQGGGAGVPLETQYF.

The chain has TRBV4-1 and TRBJ1-1; possible D gene TRBD1, 6 bases. CDR1 and CDR2 from the germline V gene are MGHRA and YSYEKL. V lost 1 base and J 2 bases, leaving 11 bases between the germline ends. This CDR3 comprises 15 residues. CDR3 in DNA: TGCGCCAGCAGCCAAGTGACAGGCCCTAACACTGAAGCTTTCTTT. This codes for CASSQVTGPNTEAFF.

The count of this clone is one. The J gene is TRBJ2-1, the V gene TRBV5-1, with D possibly being TRBD1 (5 bases). The CDR3 consists of 14 residues. Germline V gene sequence: CDR1 SGHRS, CDR2 YFSETQ. Trimming pared 4 bases from V and 6 bases from J, leaving 14 bases between. The CDR3 spells CASSPGPPANEQFF. The CDR3 DNA follows: TGCGCCAGCAGCCCAGGGCCTCCGGCCAATGAGCAGTTCTTC.

In its sample, this clone was seen once. The DNA of the CDR3 is TGTGCCAGCAGCTCCTACAGGTCTAGCAATCAGCCCCAGCATTTT. Amino acids: CASSSYRSSNQPQHF. The J gene is TRBJ1-5, the V gene TRBV7-8; D is perhaps TRBD1 (5 bases). The CDR3 runs to 15 residues. Germline CDR1 reads SGHVS; CDR2 reads FQNEAQ. Trimming took 4 bases from V and 0 from J, leaving 10 bases between them.

This clone was recorded a few times. The chain recombines TRBV7-6 with TRBJ1-1; D is unresolved. The CDR3 runs 15 residues. V lost 0 bases, J lost 0 bases, and 8 bases lay in between. Germline CDR1 SGHVS, CDR2 FNYEAQ. CDR3 nucleotide sequence: TGTGCCAGCAGCTTAGCCTCAGAACTGAACACTGAAGCTTTCTTT. Amino acids: CASSLASELNTEAFF.

The chain uses TRBV18 and TRBJ1-5, with 8 bases aligning to TRBD1. Germline V CDR1 and CDR2: KGHSH, LQKENI. With V trimmed by 2 bases and J by 3 bases, 3 bases remained unmatched. There are 15 residues in the CDR3. The chain's CDR3 is CASSPTGGPNQPQHF. The CDR3 coding sequence is TGTGCCAGCTCACCAACAGGGGGGCCCAATCAGCCCCAGCATTTT.

This chain connects TRBV10-3 to TRBJ1-2; D is possibly TRBD1 (6 bases). This CDR3 is 15 amino acids long. Germline CDR1 ENHRY, CDR2 SYGVKD. The ends were cut back, 2 bases at V and 7 bases at J, with 17 bases in the middle. The CDR3 spells CAISEGDGYRAGYTF. In nucleotides, the CDR3 is TGTGCCATCAGTGAGGGCGACGGGTACAGGGCTGGCTACACCTTC.

The chain joins TRBV2 to TRBJ2-1; TRBD1 is a possible D gene (5 bases). V dropped 7 bases and J dropped 3 bases, with 16 bases sitting between them. Germline V gives CDR1 SNHLY, CDR2 FYNNEI. This CDR3 contains 15 residues. The CDR3 sequence: CASTPEIRGYNEQFF. CDR3 coding DNA: TGTGCCAGCACCCCTGAGATTAGGGGCTACAATGAGCAGTTCTTC.

The V gene is TRBV3-1 (or the pseudogene TRBV3-2), the J gene TRBJ1-1, with 7 bases aligning to TRBD1. In germline, CDR1 is LGHDT, CDR2 YNNKEL (reference sequence). Trimming cost V 4 bases and J 1 base; bases outside gene matches: 3. This CDR3 spans 14 amino acids. The CDR3 region has the DNA TGTGCCAGCAGCCCGACAGGGAGGAACACTGAAGCTTTCTTT. As protein: CASSPTGRNTEAFF.

This clone turned up a few times. The chain recombines TRBV7-9 with TRBJ2-3; TRBD2 agrees at 13 bases. J gave up 0 bases and V 5 bases, and 2 bases lay outside the gene matches. The CDR3 extends over 16 amino acids. CDR1 is SEHNR and CDR2 is FQNEAQ in the germline V gene (reference sequence). This chain's CDR3 is CASSGLAGVSTDTQYF. Here the CDR3 DNA reads TGTGCCAGCAGCGGACTAGCGGGAGTAAGCACAGATACGCAGTATTTT.

The rearrangement links TRBV4-1 to TRBJ1-5; 9 bases are a match to TRBD1. Germline trimming cut 1 base from V and 7 bases from J; bases unmatched to any gene: 11. The CDR3 sequence is 17 residues long. CDR1 MGHRA and CDR2 YSYEKL come from the germline V gene. The CDR3 DNA is TGCGCCAGCAGCCAAGGAACAACAGGGGGCGCACGGCAGCCCCAGCATTTT. It is translated as CASSQGTTGGARQPQHF.

The chain has TRBV19 and TRBJ1-1; tentative D call: TRBD1 (6 bases). Trimming pared 6 bases from V and 8 bases from J, leaving 16 bases between. Germline assignment: CDR1 LNHDA and CDR2 SQIVND (reference sequence). CDR3 length: 13 amino acids. In DNA, the CDR3 is TGTGCCAGTAGAGCGGGGGGCGCCTCGGAAGCTTTCTTT. It encodes CASRAGGASEAFF.

The V and J genes are TRBV9 and TRBJ2-2; unclear D gene. This CDR3 is built from 13 residues. The V and J ends lost 2 bases and 6 bases respectively, with 8 bases between them. Looked up from germline, CDR1 is SGDLS and CDR2 is YYNGEE. CDR3 region: CASSVLPAGELFF. CDR3 sequence (DNA): TGTGCCAGCAGCGTCCTACCTGCCGGGGAGCTGTTTTTT.

In its sample, this clone was seen a few times. This chain uses TRBV11-3 with TRBJ1-1; 9 bases are shared with TRBD1. J gave up 4 bases and V 5 bases, and 8 bases lay outside the gene matches. The CDR3 extends over 15 amino acids. Germline values: CDR1 SGHNT, CDR2 YENEEA. Here the CDR3 reads CASSTTGGEATEAFF. The DNA of the CDR3 is TGTGCCAGCAGCACTACAGGGGGCGAGGCCACTGAAGCTTTCTTT.

V is TRBV7-6 and J is TRBJ2-2, with 8 bases aligning to TRBD2. Germline values: CDR1 SGHVS, CDR2 FNYEAQ. J gave up 0 bases and V 5 bases, and 5 bases lay outside the gene matches. The CDR3 length is 16 residues. Written as DNA, the CDR3 is TGTGCCAGCAGCGAAAAACTAGCGGCGAACACCGGGGAGCTGTTTTTT. Translating it yields CASSEKLAANTGELFF.

This rearrangement joins TRBV6-1 to TRBJ2-1, with 7 positions matching TRBD1. The CDR3 consists of 16 residues. V lost 1 base and J lost 8; bases outside the gene matches: 11. CDR1 is MNHNS and CDR2 is SASEGT in the germline V gene. CDR3 in DNA: TGTGCCAGCAGTGAAGGATGGGACAGATCCTTCGATGAGCAGTTCTTC. The encoded protein is CASSEGWDRSFDEQFF.

This clone appeared a single time. The chain employs TRBV5-6 and TRBJ2-3, with a possible D match to TRBD1 (6 bases). The germline V and J ends were trimmed by 0 bases and 0 bases, with 11 bases remaining between them. The germline CDR1 and CDR2 sequences are SGHDT and YYEEEE. This CDR3 comprises 16 residues. DNA of the CDR3: TGTGCCAGCAGCTTGGTATGGGACACCAGCACAGATACGCAGTATTTT. It is translated as CASSLVWDTSTDTQYF.

The rearrangement links TRBV23-1 to TRBJ1-5; the D gene is possibly TRBD1 (6 bases). TRBV23-1 is reported as an ORF; its role is uncertain. V dropped 6 bases and J dropped 0 bases, with 15 bases sitting between them. CDR3 length: 16 residues. This CDR3 is CASRQNPGVSNQPQHF. In DNA, the CDR3 is TGCGCCAGCAGACAAAACCCAGGGGTTAGCAATCAGCCCCAGCATTTT.

The chain couples TRBV6-5 to TRBJ1-4, with 7 bases matching TRBD1. The CDR3 runs 14 residues. V shed 0 bases, J shed 11 bases, and the junction held 6 bases outside the gene matches. CDR1 and CDR2 from the germline V gene are MNHEY and SVGAGI. The CDR3 loop is CASSYSWTGDKLFF. The CDR3 coding sequence is TGTGCCAGCAGTTACTCTTGGACAGGTGACAAACTGTTTTTT.

This chain connects TRBV4-1 to TRBJ2-5, with TRBD2 matching 11 bases. Germline CDR1 and CDR2: MGHRA and YSYEKL. This CDR3 spans 16 amino acids. V shed 3 bases, J shed 4 bases, and the junction held 7 bases outside the gene matches. CDR3 in amino acids: CASSHFSGRAGETQYF. The CDR3, as DNA: TGCGCCAGCAGCCACTTTAGCGGGAGGGCGGGAGAGACCCAGTACTTC.

The chain carries TRBV12-2 and TRBJ1-6; the tabulated D call, TRBD1, remains unverified against the DNA. TRBV12-2 is noted as a pseudogene. This CDR3 region has 20 residues. Here the CDR3 DNA reads TGTGCAAGTCGCTTAGAGCCGGGACAGGGCCCCTGCTCCTATAATTCACCCCTCCACTTT. Encoded protein: CASRLEPGQGPCSYNSPLHF.